One sample yielded the 20 T cell receptor beta chains listed below, sequenced in a study of shared clonotypes between healthy human individuals. Data came from immunoSEQ multiplex PCR; TCRdb stores just in-frame clones and leaves some out. The table lists around 240,000 clones, 65% of them singletons. Sample: memory CD4+ T cells sorted from blood. Documented subset: CD45RA-negative fraction. These receptors all come from a young man in good health.

This clone has just a few counts. Here the CDR3 reads CASSRTGQETQYF. As DNA, the CDR3 is TGCGCCAGCAGCCGGACAGGACAAGAGACCCAGTACTTC. The chain is built from TRBV5-1 and TRBJ2-5; 7 bases line up with TRBD1. The CDR3 spans 13 residues. V lost 4 bases to trimming and J lost 2 bases; unmatched junction nucleotides: 2. Germline V CDR1 and CDR2: SGHRS, YFSETQ.

The V gene is TRBV4-1, the J gene TRBJ2-1; D unclear. In germline, CDR1 is MGHRA, CDR2 YSYEKL. Between the trimmed V and J ends, which lost 1 base and 8 bases, there was a span of 12 bases. This CDR3 comprises 14 residues. For the CDR3, the DNA is TGCGCCAGCAGCCAAGGGATTCTAAGCGATGAGCAGTTCTTC. Its protein product is CASSQGILSDEQFF.

The chain employs TRBV15 and TRBJ2-7; 11 nucleotides align to TRBD2. Germline CDR1 and CDR2: LNHNV and YYDKDF (reference sequence). CDR3 length: 15 amino acids. J gave up 3 bases and V 6 bases, and 7 bases lay outside the gene matches. The CDR3 here is CATRTGTSGDYEQYF. CDR3 bases: TGTGCCACCAGAACCGGGACTAGCGGCGACTACGAGCAGTACTTC.

A few counts support this clone. CDR3 region: CASSQAGGNQPQHF. The CDR3 DNA is TGTGCCAGCAGCCAAGCCGGGGGCAATCAGCCCCAGCATTTT. The rearrangement links TRBV14 to TRBJ1-5; D uncertain. Per germline, CDR1 SGHDN and CDR2 FVKESK. The CDR3 consists of 14 residues. Trimming cost V 1 base and J 2 bases, with 6 bases left between them.

J is TRBJ2-5 and V is TRBV11-1; weak D call: TRBD1 (6 bases). The length of the CDR3 is 14 residues. Germline loops: CDR1 SGHAT, CDR2 FQDESV (reference sequence). The germline V and J ends were trimmed by 2 bases and 5 bases, with 12 bases remaining between them. Written as DNA, the CDR3 is TGTGCCAGCAGCTTATCCACAGGGTTGGAGACCCAGTACTTC. It codes for CASSLSTGLETQYF.

The rearrangement links TRBV7-8 to TRBJ2-3; no firm D call. Germline V gene lookup returns CDR1 SGHVS and CDR2 FQNEAQ. The V end lost 5 bases, the J end lost 5 bases, and 11 bases lay between the germline ends. The length of the CDR3 is 13 residues. CDR3 in DNA: TGTGCCAGCAGCCGTAACGATGGAGATACGCAGTATTTT. Its protein is CASSRNDGDTQYF.

The chain links TRBV28 to TRBJ1-3, with D uncertain. Trimming took 6 bases from V and 0 from J, leaving 9 bases between them. CDR1 and CDR2 from the germline V gene are MDHEN and SYDVKM. The CDR3 runs to 14 residues. The CDR3: CASRLHGSGNTIYF. The CDR3 DNA reads as TGTGCCAGCAGGCTACACGGCTCTGGAAACACCATATATTTT.

The chain has TRBV7-9 and TRBJ1-2; weak D call: TRBD1 (6 bases). Trimming took off 3 bases at V and 9 bases at J, with 14 bases between the two ends. Germline assignment: CDR1 SEHNR and CDR2 FQNEAQ (reference sequence). The CDR3 consists of 13 residues. CDR3 DNA sequence: TGTGCCAGCAGCTTGTACCAAGGACAGAGCTACACCTTC. Amino acid sequence: CASSLYQGQSYTF.

As DNA, the CDR3 is TGTGCCAGCAGCTCGACTAGGAACTACGAGCAGTACTTC. It encodes CASSSTRNYEQYF. The chain employs TRBV7-8 and TRBJ2-7, with a possible D match to TRBD2 (6 bases). Germline V gene data show CDR1 as SGHVS and CDR2 as FQNEAQ. The length of the CDR3 is 13 residues. Trimming took off 4 bases at V and 3 bases at J, with 10 bases between the two ends.

This chain joins TRBV7-2 and TRBJ2-3, with D tentatively TRBD1 (6 bases). The CDR3 runs 14 residues. Germline values: CDR1 SGHTA, CDR2 FQGNSA. Between the trimmed V and J ends, which lost 5 bases and 2 bases, there was a span of 11 bases. CDR3 coding DNA: TGTGCCAGCAGCCAACAGGGCAACACAGATACGCAGTATTTT. Translated, it gives CASSQQGNTDTQYF.

The chain combines TRBV7-2 with TRBJ1-4; no reliable D call. Germline assignment: CDR1 SGHTA and CDR2 FQGNSA. The CDR3 extends over 13 amino acids. V dropped 5 bases and J dropped 8 bases, with 12 bases sitting between them. CDR3 region: CASSPGSGEKLFF. The CDR3 nucleotides read TGTGCCAGCAGCCCGGGGAGTGGGGAAAAACTGTTTTTT.

This chain uses TRBV9 with TRBJ1-1; D may be TRBD1 (6 bases). V was cut by 0 bases and J by 5 bases, with 14 bases left in between. The CDR3 has 15 amino acids. Germline loops: CDR1 SGDLS, CDR2 YYNGEE. In DNA form, the CDR3 reads TGTGCCAGCAGCGTAGGTGCCAGGGGTTGGACTGAAGCTTTCTTT. As protein: CASSVGARGWTEAFF. Full variable domain (remainder filled in from reference TRBV9 and TRBJ1-1): DSGVTQTPKHLITATGQRVTLRCSPRSGDLSVYWYQQSLDQGLQFLIQYYNGEERAKGNILERFSAQQFPDLHSELNLSSLELGDSALYFCASSVGARGWTEAFFGQGTRLTVV.

This sequence joins TRBV10-3 and TRBJ1-1; D is undetermined. V dropped 4 bases and J dropped 0 bases, with 15 bases sitting between them. The germline gives CDR1 ENHRY, CDR2 SYGVKD. The CDR3 totals 16 residues. Written as DNA, the CDR3 is TGTGCCATCAGTGGGCGACAACCTTTAATGAACACTGAAGCTTTCTTT. Translating gives CAISGRQPLMNTEAFF.

This clone has a single count. The chain recombines TRBV7-7 with TRBJ2-5; D assignment may be TRBD1 or TRBD2 (7 bases each). This CDR3 has 14 amino acids. CDR1 and CDR2 (germline): SSHAT, FNYEAQ (reference sequence). The germline V and J ends were trimmed by 5 bases and 4 bases, with 14 bases remaining between them. In DNA form, the CDR3 reads TGTGCCAGCAGCCCAGGGGGGGGCCTAGAGACCCAGTACTTC. It translates to CASSPGGGLETQYF.

The chain has TRBV9 and TRBJ2-3, with TRBD2 matching 9 bases. The CDR3 consists of 18 residues. V lost 0 bases and J lost 6; bases outside the gene matches: 14. Germline V CDR1 and CDR2: SGDLS, YYNGEE. CDR3 nucleotides: TGTGCCAGCAGCGTAGGGTTGGGTAGCGGGAGTGCTATCGATACGCAGTATTTT. Encoded protein: CASSVGLGSGSAIDTQYF.

The chain joins TRBV5-1 to TRBJ2-1, with a possible D match to TRBD2 (6 bases). Between the trimmed V and J ends, which lost 3 bases and 4 bases, there was a span of 17 bases. This CDR3 region has 16 residues. CDR1 SGHRS and CDR2 YFSETQ come from the germline V gene. The CDR3 bases are TGCGCCAGCAGCTCAGAGGGTAGCGGAGTTTACAATGAGCAGTTCTTC. It translates to CASSSEGSGVYNEQFF.

The chain is built from TRBV21-1 and TRBJ1-3; the table calls TRBD1, which could not be checked here. TRBV21-1 is recorded as a pseudogene. The CDR3 is 17 residues long. CDR3 amino acids: CASSKAGWASVGNTIYF. The DNA of the CDR3 is TGTGCCAGCAGCAAAGCTGGATGGGCCTCGGTAGGAAACACCATATATTTT.

This chain links TRBV7-2 with TRBJ2-3; D unresolved. The CDR3 has 11 residues. The V gene's germline CDR1 is SGHTA and CDR2 FQGNSA. The V gene lost 3 bases and the J gene lost 5 bases, with 3 bases spanning the gap. CDR3 nucleotide sequence: TGTGCCAGCAGCTTTATAGATACGCAGTATTTT. Translated: CASSFIDTQYF.

The chain carries TRBV6-6 and TRBJ2-2; D unclear. The CDR3 runs to 16 residues. V was cut by 4 bases and J by 1 base, with 13 bases left in between. CDR1 and CDR2 (germline): MNHNY, SVGAGI (reference sequence). The CDR3 loop reads CASSSPGAGNTGELFF. CDR3 DNA: TGTGCCAGCAGTTCCCCGGGTGCCGGGAACACCGGGGAGCTGTTTTTT.

This clone has just a few counts. A read error may produce the germline difference seen at one junction end. The V call is TRBV6-1, the J call TRBJ2-3, with TRBD2 matching over 7 bases. The germline CDR1 and CDR2 sequences are MNHNS and SASEGT. The CDR3 totals 16 residues. The CDR3 loop is CASSQAAGRTTDTQYF. As DNA, the CDR3 is TGTGCCAGCAGTCAAGCAGCGGGGAGGACCACAGATACGCAGTATTTT.